This T cell receptor beta chain is from a study of T cell responses to AZD1222 COVID-19 vaccine. Study-level findings and limits: The donor cohort was predominantly white British with a female majority, and clonal diversity may have been underestimated.

As to this clone: Antigen specificity is unknown.

The assay was immunoSEQ multiplex PCR, and TCRdb's table has in-frame clones only and misses some. The repertoire consists of 180,000 or so clones, with roughly 92% occurring once and the leading ten covering approximately 1.8%. Germline V gene lookup returns CDR1 MNHNS and CDR2 SASEGT. The CDR3 covers 16 residues. With 3 bases removed from V and 4 bases from J, the gap between germline ends came to 13 bases. Recipients boosted at about 4 weeks or about 12 weeks are pooled. V gene TRBV6-1 combines with J gene TRBJ2-6; D is uncertain. The sequenced sample was peripheral blood, obtained 28 days after the second AZD1222 dose. This receptor was taken from an adult who received the AZD1222 COVID-19 vaccine. The CDR3 loop is CASSDTLGSGANVLTF. In DNA, the CDR3 is TGTGCCAGCAGTGATACATTAGGATCCGGGGCCAACGTCCTGACTTTC.